The sequence of this TCR beta chain was determined in a study of blood T cell repertoires in COVID-19. In the study overall: Sites in the United States, Italy and Spain provided acute and convalescent COVID-19 samples. T cells, B-cell-depleted T cells, or PBMCs supplied cDNA or gDNA.

Profiled with immunoSEQ multiplex PCR; TCRdb holds only in-frame clones, not every one. This sample has more than 350,000 clones, with roughly 90% found just once. CDR3 length: 15 residues. V lost 0 bases, J lost 6 bases, and 12 bases lay in between. The germline gives CDR1 LGHNA, CDR2 YNFKEQ. Allocation to cohorts depended on clinical history reported by the participants. Participants classified as exposed had met a COVID-19 case within 2 weeks before study entry. The sample taken for sequencing was PBMCs or T cells enriched from blood (not recorded which). The receptor was isolated from a woman between 18 and 29 years old who had been exposed to COVID-19. The chain has TRBV4-2 and TRBJ2-1, with D possibly matching TRBD1 (5 bases). CDR3 in amino acids: CASSQDRAGRNEQFF. CDR3 coding DNA: TGTGCCAGCAGCCAAGATCGGGCAGGGCGCAATGAGCAGTTCTTC.